This T cell receptor beta chain was sequenced for a study of regulatory T cells in long-lasting Graves disease. Study summary: To qualify as persistent, Graves' disease required over 5 years of antithyroid drugs with positive TSH receptor antibodies.

Comment on this clonotype: The antigen is unknown.

Points from the study as a whole: The persistent group shared about 2,600 public clonotypes, more than the approximately 880 shared by new patients.

Researchers made TCR beta libraries by using iRepertoire HTBI primers and running Arm-PCR on CDR3 regions. TCRdb itself ran the multiplex PCR reads through MiXCR, one entry per CDR3 protein. The table lists a few hundred thousand distinct CDR3 sequences, under 25% of them singletons. Time point given: persistent/refractory GD, antithyroid drugs over 5 years with positive TRAb. Scientists built the TCR library using RNA that was extracted from PBMCs. The source material was peripheral blood mononuclear cells (PBMCs), sampled when the disease was refractory, from a patient treated with antithyroid drugs. The receptor comes from a female donor with Graves disease.

CDR3 DNA: TGTGCCAGCAGCCCCCACCTGGGGGGAGAGCAGTACTTC. Its protein is CASSPHLGGEQYF. V usage is TRBV25-1 and J usage is TRBJ2-7; D is perhaps TRBD2 (6 bases). From germline, CDR1 is MGHDK and CDR2 SYGVNS. This CDR3 contains 13 residues. Deletions cut 6 bases from V and 7 bases from J, with 16 bases between.